Listed here are 8 T cell receptor beta chains from one sample, sequenced in a study of blood T cell repertoires in COVID-19. Only in-frame clones appear in the TCRdb table, and some are missing; sequencing was by immunoSEQ multiplex PCR. This sample has about 180,000 clones, with 85% to 90% found just once. Sequencing input: peripheral blood. These receptors were collected from a woman in her twenties or thirties with active or convalescent COVID-19.

This clone came up a few times. This chain connects TRBV25-1 to TRBJ2-5; D ambiguous. This CDR3 comprises 13 residues. Germline V gives CDR1 MGHDK, CDR2 SYGVNS. V was cut by 6 bases and J by 2 bases, with 10 bases left in between. CDR3 sequence: CASSLSWQETQYF. The DNA of the CDR3 is TGTGCCAGCAGCCTGAGTTGGCAAGAGACCCAGTACTTC. Full variable domain (missing parts from reference TRBV25-1 and TRBJ2-5): EADIYQTPRYLVIGTGKKITLECSQTMGHDKMYWYQQDPGMELHLIHYSYGVNSTEKGDLSSESTVSRIRTEHFPLTLESARPSHTSQYLCASSLSWQETQYFGPGTRLLVL.

The chain couples TRBV29-1 to TRBJ1-2; D remains ambiguous. Between the trimmed V and J ends, which lost 3 bases and 0 bases, there was a span of 11 bases. The CDR3 extends over 14 amino acids. Germline CDR1 is SQVTM and CDR2 is ANQGSEA. The CDR3 DNA sequence: TGCAGCGTTGACGTGCGAGAGCCTAACTATGGCTACACCTTC. Encoded protein: CSVDVREPNYGYTF.

The CDR3: CASSIPTLTGEVGNQPQHF. In nucleotides, the CDR3 is TGTGCCAGTAGTATCCCCACTTTGACAGGGGAAGTGGGCAATCAGCCCCAGCATTTT. The chain recombines TRBV19 with TRBJ1-5, with 8 positions matching TRBD1. Losses at the gene ends were 3 bases for V and 2 bases for J; bases not matched to a gene: 15. This CDR3 has 19 amino acids. The germline V gene encodes CDR1 LNHDA and CDR2 SQIVND (reference sequence).

The J gene is TRBJ1-4, the V gene TRBV19, with 7 bases fitting TRBD1. J was trimmed by 0 bases and V by 3 bases; bases with no gene match: 7. Germline CDR1 is LNHDA and CDR2 is SQIVND (reference sequence). The CDR3 extends over 17 amino acids. The CDR3, as DNA: TGTGCCAGTAGTATTCCTGGACAGGTCGCAACTAATGAAAAACTGTTTTTT. Protein: CASSIPGQVATNEKLFF.

This clone showed up just once. The V gene is TRBV7-9, the J gene TRBJ1-1; 8 bases are shared with TRBD1. Germline lookup yields CDR1 SEHNR and CDR2 FQNEAQ (reference sequence). After removal of 5 bases from V and 4 bases from J, the junction contained 15 bases not matched to a gene. The CDR3 extends over 17 amino acids. Written as DNA, the CDR3 is TGTGCCAGCAGCCTTAGGGGGACAGGCACACCCGCCACTGAAGCTTTCTTT. Its translation is CASSLRGTGTPATEAFF.

V usage is TRBV27 and J usage is TRBJ2-7, with 7 bases that match TRBD2. V dropped 7 bases and J dropped 6; count of bases not matched to a gene: 12. Germline assignment: CDR1 MNHEY and CDR2 SMNVEV (reference sequence). This CDR3 region has 14 residues. CDR3 sequence reads: CASTRGGSTSEQYF. The CDR3 DNA sequence: TGTGCCAGCACCCGTGGCGGGAGTACATCCGAGCAGTACTTC.

This CDR3 reads CASSQDLAGGTDTQYF. The CDR3 DNA sequence: TGTGCCAGCAGCCAAGATCTAGCGGGGGGCACAGATACGCAGTATTTT. V is TRBV4-2 and J is TRBJ2-3, with 10 positions matching TRBD2. J was trimmed by 1 base and V by 0 bases; bases with no gene match: 1. Germline loops: CDR1 LGHNA, CDR2 YNFKEQ. The CDR3 is 16 residues long.

The gene calls are TRBV29-1 and TRBJ2-7; 7 bases are shared with TRBD1. The CDR3 totals 13 residues. Germline V gene data show CDR1 as SQVTM and CDR2 as ANQGSEA. V trimming: 4 bases; J trimming: 2 bases; junction bases outside the gene matches: 5. CDR3 region: CSVVRDSTYEQYF. CDR3 nucleotide sequence: TGCAGCGTTGTCAGGGACAGCACCTACGAGCAGTACTTC.